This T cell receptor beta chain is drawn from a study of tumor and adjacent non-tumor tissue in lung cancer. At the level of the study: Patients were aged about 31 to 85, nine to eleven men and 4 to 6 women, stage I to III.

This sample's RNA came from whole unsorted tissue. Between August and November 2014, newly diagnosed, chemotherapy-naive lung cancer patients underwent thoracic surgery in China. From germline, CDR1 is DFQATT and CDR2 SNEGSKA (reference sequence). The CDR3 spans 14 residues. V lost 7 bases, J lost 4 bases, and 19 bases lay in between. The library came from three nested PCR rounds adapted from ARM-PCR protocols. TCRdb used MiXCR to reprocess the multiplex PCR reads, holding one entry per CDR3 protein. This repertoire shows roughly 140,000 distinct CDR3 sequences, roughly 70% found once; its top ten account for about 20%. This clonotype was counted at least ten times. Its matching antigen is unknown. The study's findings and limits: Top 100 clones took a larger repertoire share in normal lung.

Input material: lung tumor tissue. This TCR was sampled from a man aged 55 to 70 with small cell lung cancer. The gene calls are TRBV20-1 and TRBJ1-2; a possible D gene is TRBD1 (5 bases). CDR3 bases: TGCAGTGTCCGCCCCGACAGCCTCTTCTATGGCTACACCTTC. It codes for CSVRPDSLFYGYTF.